This T cell receptor beta chain is from a study of response to subunit inactivated influenza vaccine. Each CDR3 protein is one row after TCRdb ran MiXCR on the RT-PCR reads. There are around 480,000 distinct CDR3 sequences in the sample; approximately 15% occur only once, and less than 4% lies in the top ten. Worth noting for this clonotype: Its antigen is unknown.

The V and J ends lost 0 bases and 5 bases, in that order; junction bases with no gene match: 5. There are 16 residues in the CDR3. CDR1 is DFQATT and CDR2 is SNEGSKA in the germline V gene (reference sequence). Study findings and constraints: New T cells are recruited in small numbers by each seasonal influenza vaccination, according to the authors' suggestion.

Here the sequenced sample was CD4+ T cells sorted from PBMCs, taken roughly 24 months after vaccination. This receptor was identified in a man aged 45 to 70 who received an inactivated influenza vaccine. The rearrangement links TRBV20-1 to TRBJ2-3, with 13 bases aligning to TRBD2. The CDR3 nucleotides read TGCAGTGCTAGAGATACTAGCGGGGGGGCGAGAGATACGCAGTATTTT. As protein: CSARDTSGGARDTQYF.